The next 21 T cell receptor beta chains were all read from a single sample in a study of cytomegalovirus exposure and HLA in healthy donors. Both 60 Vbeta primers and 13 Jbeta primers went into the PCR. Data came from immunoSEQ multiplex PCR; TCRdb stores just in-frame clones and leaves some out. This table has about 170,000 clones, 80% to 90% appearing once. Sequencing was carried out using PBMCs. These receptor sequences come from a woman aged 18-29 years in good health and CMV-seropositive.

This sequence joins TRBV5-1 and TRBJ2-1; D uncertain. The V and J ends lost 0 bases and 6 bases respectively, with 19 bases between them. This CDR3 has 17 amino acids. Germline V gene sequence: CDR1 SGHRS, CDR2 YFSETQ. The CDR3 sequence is CASSLDTLPQSGNEQFF. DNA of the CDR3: TGCGCCAGCAGCTTGGATACCCTCCCCCAGTCGGGCAATGAGCAGTTCTTC.

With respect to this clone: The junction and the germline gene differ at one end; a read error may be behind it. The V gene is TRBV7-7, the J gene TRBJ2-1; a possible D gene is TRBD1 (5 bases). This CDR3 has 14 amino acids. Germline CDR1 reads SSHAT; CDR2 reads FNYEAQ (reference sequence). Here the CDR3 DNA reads TGTGCTAGCAGCCGCCAGGCAGGGCACAATGAGCAGTTCTTC. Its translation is CASSRQAGHNEQFF.

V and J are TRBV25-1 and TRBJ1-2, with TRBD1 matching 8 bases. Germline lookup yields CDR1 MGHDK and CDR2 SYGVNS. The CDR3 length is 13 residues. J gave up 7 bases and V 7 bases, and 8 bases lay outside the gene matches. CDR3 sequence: CASKDRVSGGYTF. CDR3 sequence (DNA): TGTGCCAGCAAGGACAGGGTGTCAGGTGGCTACACCTTC.

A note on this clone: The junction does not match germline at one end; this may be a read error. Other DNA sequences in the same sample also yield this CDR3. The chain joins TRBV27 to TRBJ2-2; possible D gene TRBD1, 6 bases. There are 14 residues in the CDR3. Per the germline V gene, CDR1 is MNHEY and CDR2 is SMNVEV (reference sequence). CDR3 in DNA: TGTGCCAGCAGTCTCCGACAGGACACCGGGGAGTTGTTTTTT. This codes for CASSLRQDTGELFF.

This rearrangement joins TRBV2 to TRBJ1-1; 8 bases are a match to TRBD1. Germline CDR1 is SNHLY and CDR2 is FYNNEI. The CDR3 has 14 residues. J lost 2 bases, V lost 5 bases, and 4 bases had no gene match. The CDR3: CASSRQGINTEAFF. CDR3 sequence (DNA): TGTGCCAGCAGTCGACAGGGGATTAACACTGAAGCTTTCTTT.

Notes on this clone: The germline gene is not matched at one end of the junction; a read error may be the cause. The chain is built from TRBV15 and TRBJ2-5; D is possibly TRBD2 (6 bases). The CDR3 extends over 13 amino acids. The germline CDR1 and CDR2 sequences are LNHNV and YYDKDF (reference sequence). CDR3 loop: CAASGGGAETQYF. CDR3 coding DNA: TGTGCCGCCAGCGGCGGAGGGGCGGAGACCCAGTACTTC.

The CDR3 nucleotides read TGTGCCAGTAGTCTACAGGGGGCTGAAGCTTTCTTT. This encodes CASSLQGAEAFF. The chain carries TRBV19 and TRBJ1-1; TRBD1 matches 8 bases. Germline lookup yields CDR1 LNHDA and CDR2 SQIVND (reference sequence). There are 12 residues in the CDR3. Losses at the gene ends were 5 bases for V and 6 bases for J; bases not matched to a gene: 2.

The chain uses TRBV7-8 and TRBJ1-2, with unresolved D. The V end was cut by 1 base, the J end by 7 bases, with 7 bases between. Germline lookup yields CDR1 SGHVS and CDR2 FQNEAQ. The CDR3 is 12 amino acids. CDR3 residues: CASSLEAGGYTF. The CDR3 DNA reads TGTGCCAGCAGCTTAGAGGCGGGTGGCTACACCTTC.

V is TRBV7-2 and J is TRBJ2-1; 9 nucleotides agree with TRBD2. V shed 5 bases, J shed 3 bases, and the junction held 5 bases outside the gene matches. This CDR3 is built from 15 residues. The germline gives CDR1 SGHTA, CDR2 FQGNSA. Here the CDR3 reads CASSGSGGNYNEQFF. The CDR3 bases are TGTGCCAGCAGCGGTAGCGGGGGAAACTACAATGAGCAGTTCTTC.

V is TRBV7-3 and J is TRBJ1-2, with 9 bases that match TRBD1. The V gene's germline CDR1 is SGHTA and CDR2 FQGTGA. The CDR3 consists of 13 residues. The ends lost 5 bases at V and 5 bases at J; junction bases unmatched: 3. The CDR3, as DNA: TGTGCCAGCAGCGGCGGACAGGGGTATGGCTACACCTTC. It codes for CASSGGQGYGYTF.

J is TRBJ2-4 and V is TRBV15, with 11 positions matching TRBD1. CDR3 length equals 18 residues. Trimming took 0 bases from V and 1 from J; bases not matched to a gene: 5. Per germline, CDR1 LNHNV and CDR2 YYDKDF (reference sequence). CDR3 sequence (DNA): TGTGCCACCAGCAGAGATAATTGGGACAGGGGGGCCAAAAACATTCAGTACTTC. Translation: CATSRDNWDRGAKNIQYF.

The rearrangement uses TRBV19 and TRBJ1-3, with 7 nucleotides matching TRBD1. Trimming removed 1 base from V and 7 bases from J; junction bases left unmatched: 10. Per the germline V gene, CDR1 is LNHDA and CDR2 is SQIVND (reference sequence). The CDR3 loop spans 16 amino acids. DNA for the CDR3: TGTGCCAGTAGTATAGGACGAGGGACAGCGCGGAACACCATATATTTT. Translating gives CASSIGRGTARNTIYF.

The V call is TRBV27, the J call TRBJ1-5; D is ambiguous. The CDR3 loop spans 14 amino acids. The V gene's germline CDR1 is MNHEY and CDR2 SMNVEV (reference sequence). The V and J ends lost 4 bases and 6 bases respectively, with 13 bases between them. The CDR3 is CASSYDSTSQPQHF. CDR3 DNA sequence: TGTGCCAGCAGTTATGACTCGACGAGTCAGCCCCAGCATTTT.

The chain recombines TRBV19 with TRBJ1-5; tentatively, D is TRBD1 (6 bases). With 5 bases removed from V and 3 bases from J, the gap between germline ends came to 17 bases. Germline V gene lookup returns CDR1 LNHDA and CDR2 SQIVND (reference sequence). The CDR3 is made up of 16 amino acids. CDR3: CASSPQTGADNQPQHF. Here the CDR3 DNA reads TGTGCCAGTAGTCCCCAGACAGGAGCAGACAATCAGCCCCAGCATTTT. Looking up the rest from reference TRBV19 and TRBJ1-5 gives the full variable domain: DGGITQSPKYLFRKEGQNVTLSCEQNLNHDAMYWYRQDPGQGLRLIYYSQIVNDFQKGDIAEGYSVSREKKESFPLTVTSAQKNPTAFYLCASSPQTGADNQPQHFGDGTRLSIL.

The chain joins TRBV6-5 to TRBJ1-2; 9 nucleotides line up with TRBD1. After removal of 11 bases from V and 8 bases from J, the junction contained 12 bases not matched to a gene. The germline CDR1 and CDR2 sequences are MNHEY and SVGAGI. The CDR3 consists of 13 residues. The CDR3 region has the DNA TGTGCCGCAAGGACAGGGGAATTAAGGGGCTACACCTTC. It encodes CAARTGELRGYTF.

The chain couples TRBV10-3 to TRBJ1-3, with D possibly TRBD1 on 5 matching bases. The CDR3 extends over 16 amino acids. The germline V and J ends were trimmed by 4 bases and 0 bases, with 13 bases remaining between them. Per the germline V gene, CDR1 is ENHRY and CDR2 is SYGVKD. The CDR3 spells CAISAGGTLSGNTIYF. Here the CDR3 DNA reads TGTGCCATCAGTGCGGGAGGGACTCTCTCTGGAAACACCATATATTTT.

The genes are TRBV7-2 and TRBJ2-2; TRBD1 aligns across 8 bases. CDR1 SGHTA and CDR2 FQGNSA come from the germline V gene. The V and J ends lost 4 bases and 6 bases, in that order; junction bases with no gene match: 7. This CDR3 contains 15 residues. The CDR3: CASSWTGQGSGELFF. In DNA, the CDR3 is TGTGCCAGCAGCTGGACAGGGCAGGGCTCCGGGGAGCTGTTTTTT.

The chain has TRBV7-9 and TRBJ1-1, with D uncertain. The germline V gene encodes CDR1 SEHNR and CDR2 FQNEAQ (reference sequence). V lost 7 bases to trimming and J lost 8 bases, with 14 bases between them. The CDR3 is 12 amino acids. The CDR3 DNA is TGTGCCAGCAACGGAGAGGGTCCCGAAGCTTTCTTT. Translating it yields CASNGEGPEAFF. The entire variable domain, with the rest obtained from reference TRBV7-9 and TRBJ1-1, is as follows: DTGVSQNPRHKITKRGQNVTFRCDPISEHNRLYWYRQTLGQGPEFLTYFQNEAQLEKSRLLSDRFSAERPKGSFSTLEIQRTEQGDSAMYLCASNGEGPEAFFGQGTRLTVV.

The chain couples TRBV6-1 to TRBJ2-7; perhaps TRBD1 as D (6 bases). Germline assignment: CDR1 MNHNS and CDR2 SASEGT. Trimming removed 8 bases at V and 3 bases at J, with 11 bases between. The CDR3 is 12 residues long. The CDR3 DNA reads TGTGCCAGCGGACAGCCATACTACGAGCAGTACTTC. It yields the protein CASGQPYYEQYF.

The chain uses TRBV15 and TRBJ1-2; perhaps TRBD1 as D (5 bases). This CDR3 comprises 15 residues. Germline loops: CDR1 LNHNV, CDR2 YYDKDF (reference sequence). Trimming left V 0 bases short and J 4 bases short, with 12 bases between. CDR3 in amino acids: CATSRDTGVSYGYTF. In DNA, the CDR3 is TGTGCCACCAGCAGAGATACAGGAGTGAGCTATGGCTACACCTTC.

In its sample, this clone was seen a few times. CDR3 sequence reads: CASSQERNTEAFF. The CDR3 region has the DNA TGTGCCAGCAGCCAAGAGAGGAACACTGAAGCTTTCTTT. This rearrangement joins TRBV14 to TRBJ1-1; D is uncertain. Germline CDR1 and CDR2: SGHDN and FVKESK. V shed 0 bases and J shed 1 base, with 3 bases lying between them. This CDR3 comprises 13 residues.